The TCR beta chain described here comes from a study of graft-versus-host responses after intestinal transplantation. Whole-study context: Every transplant recipient was induced with anti-thymocyte globulin, then maintained on tacrolimus and steroids for approximately three years. Overall study findings and caveats: GvH clones surfaced in recipient marrow, some emerging earlier in ileum or blood. Levels of circulating GvH clones at their peak were associated with early post-transplant HvG declines.

TCRdb's table, derived via immunoSEQ multiplex PCR, lists solely in-frame clones and lacks some. The sample shows 2,500 to 3,500 clones, 85% to 95% of them seen only once. In regard to this clone: Its antigen is unidentified.

V was cut by 1 base and J by 6 bases, with 7 bases left in between. This CDR3 spans 12 amino acids. Germline assignment: CDR1 MGHRA and CDR2 YSYEKL. The source of this sequence is a human patient who received an intestinal transplant, so some T cells may come from the graft donor. The chain employs TRBV4-1 and TRBJ2-7; D unresolved. The starting material was bone marrow, obtained roughly 54 weeks after transplant. The CDR3 region has the DNA TGCGCCAGCAGCCAAGGAAGTACCGAGCAGTACTTC. This codes for CASSQGSTEQYF.